A selection of T cell receptor beta chains follows, all from one sample in a study of patients and donors after allogeneic stem cell transplantation. TCRdb re-called the RT-PCR reads through MiXCR, storing one row per CDR3 protein. The table has approximately 200,000 distinct CDR3 sequences, around 41% seen once; the top ten hold roughly 11%. The sequenced sample was blood, either unsorted or a sorted T cell fraction (not recorded which). The source of these receptors is a human donor who was either an allogeneic HSCT recipient or a stem cell or donor lymphocyte infusion donor (not recorded which). It is not recorded whose cells these are; they may come from a transplant donor. CDR3s leave out the opening cysteine and the closing phenylalanine or tryptophan. Size is omitted from some rows. Given values are once, few, many or a class for expanded clones.

few,13,TRBJ2-1,TRBV5-1,ASSLEGWSDNEQF
.,11,TRBJ2-7,TRBV20-1,SAQSTGDYEQY
few,10,TRBJ2-3,TRBV9,ASSRPADTQY
.,12,TRBJ1-4,TRBV7-9,ASSLRTDNEKLF
few,12,TRBJ1-1,TRBV7-9,ASSRSGMNTEAF
.,13,TRBJ2-6,TRBV5-5,ASSPDRYGANVLT
.,11,TRBJ1-5,TRBV19,ASKDSGYQPQH
.,11,TRBJ1-1,TRBV4-2,ASSRNRGLEAF
few,10,TRBJ1-6,TRBV6-6,ASTGRGSPLH
few,11,TRBJ1-6,TRBV11-2,ASSFRGDSPLH
few,10,TRBJ1-5,TRBV20-1,SARDRGQPQH
.,12,TRBJ1-2,TRBV7-2,ASSSSPGSYGYT
.,11,TRBJ1-2,TRBV5-5,ASSLARNYGYT
.,12,TRBJ1-3,TRBV7-2,ASSSRALRNTIY
.,13,TRBJ2-3,TRBV28,ASSSSGPSTDTQY
.,14,TRBJ1-5,TRBV28,ASTRPGQGRNQPQH
.,11,TRBJ2-5,TRBV4-1,ASSQGQGGTQY
.,14,TRBJ1-1,TRBV28,ASSLLDRRMNTEAF
few,11,TRBJ1-2,TRBV29-1,SVDEVRTYGYT
.,10,TRBJ2-7,TRBV29-1,SVEGEQGEQY
few,13,TRBJ1-5,TRBV12-3/TRBV12-4,ASSPLHGSNQPQH
.,13,TRBJ2-3,TRBV28,ASSLVTVSTDTQY
.,12,TRBJ1-1,TRBV25-1,ASSRPGAVTEAF
.,12,TRBJ1-5,TRBV7-9,ASSPGTDNQPQH
.,15,TRBJ2-1,TRBV4-2,ASSQEWLAGAYNEQF
few,12,TRBJ1-2,TRBV5-1,ASSLEQGYYGYT
.,14,TRBJ2-7,TRBV11-2,ASSPGGLETSYEQY
few,12,TRBJ1-5,TRBV2,ASSGQGGHQPQH
many,12,TRBJ1-5,TRBV29-1,SVAGGLRNQPQH
.,13,TRBJ1-6,TRBV12-3/TRBV12-4,ASSFYRESNSPLH
.,9,TRBJ2-7,TRBV6-2/TRBV6-3,ASRQGSEQY
.,14,TRBJ1-3,TRBV12-3/TRBV12-4,ASSFGRGFSGNTIY
few,16,TRBJ1-5,TRBV12-3/TRBV12-4,ASSLGLGHGDSNQPQH
.,13,TRBJ1-1,TRBV28,ASSPPGRSNTEAF
few,10,TRBJ1-2,TRBV20-1,SAQRQGDGYT
.,13,TRBJ1-5,TRBV7-6,ASSLSSGSWQPQH
.,13,TRBJ1-2,TRBV5-5,ASSLNPSGLYGYT
.,15,TRBJ1-2,TRBV7-8,ASSLDFSDRAHYGYT
.,13,TRBJ1-5,TRBV4-2,ASSQEPGRNQPQH
.,14,TRBJ1-1,TRBV30,AWSGMVNRRNTEAF
.,13,TRBJ2-1,TRBV5-1,ASSLDGTPYNEQF
.,16,TRBJ2-1,TRBV6-1,ASSVSLAGGVLNNEQF
.,12,TRBJ2-7,TRBV4-1,ASSQVRGPDEQY
.,14,TRBJ2-7,TRBV4-2,ASSQDRRGFAYEQY
many,14,TRBJ1-1,TRBV10-3,AISDPTGGMNTEAF
.,13,TRBJ1-6,TRBV7-6,ASSPGRTTNSPLH
few,12,TRBJ1-1,TRBV28,ASSLSRRNTEAF
few,12,TRBJ2-5,TRBV5-5,ASSSGQGPETQY